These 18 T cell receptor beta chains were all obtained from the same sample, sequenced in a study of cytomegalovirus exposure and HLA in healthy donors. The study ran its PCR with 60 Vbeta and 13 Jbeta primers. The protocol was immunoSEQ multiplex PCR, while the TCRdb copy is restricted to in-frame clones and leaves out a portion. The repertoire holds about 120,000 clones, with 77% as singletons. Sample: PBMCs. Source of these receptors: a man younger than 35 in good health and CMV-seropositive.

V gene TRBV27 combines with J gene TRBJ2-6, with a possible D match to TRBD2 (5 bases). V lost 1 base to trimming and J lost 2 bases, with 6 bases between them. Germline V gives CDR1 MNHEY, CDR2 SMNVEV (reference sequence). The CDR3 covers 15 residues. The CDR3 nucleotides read TGTGCCAGCAGTTTATACGGGGCTGGGGCCAACGTCCTGACTTTC. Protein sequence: CASSLYGAGANVLTF.

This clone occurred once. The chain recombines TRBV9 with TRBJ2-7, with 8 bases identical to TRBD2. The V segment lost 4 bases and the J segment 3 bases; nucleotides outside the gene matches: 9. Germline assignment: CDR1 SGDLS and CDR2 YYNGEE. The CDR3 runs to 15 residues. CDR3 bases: TGTGCCAGCAGCCCCAGCGGGGCGGGGGGCTACGAGCAGTACTTC. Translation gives CASSPSGAGGYEQYF.

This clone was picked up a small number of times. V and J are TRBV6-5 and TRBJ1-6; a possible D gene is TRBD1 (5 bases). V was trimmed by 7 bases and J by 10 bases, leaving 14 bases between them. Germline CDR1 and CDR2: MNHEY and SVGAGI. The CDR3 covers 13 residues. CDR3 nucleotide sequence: TGTGCCAGCAACAAACTGGGGGGATCACCCCTCCACTTT. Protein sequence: CASNKLGGSPLHF.

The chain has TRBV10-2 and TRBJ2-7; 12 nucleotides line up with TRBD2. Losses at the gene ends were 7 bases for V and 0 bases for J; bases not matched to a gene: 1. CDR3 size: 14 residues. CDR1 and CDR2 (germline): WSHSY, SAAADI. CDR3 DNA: TGCGCCAGCAAACTAGCGGGGGGCTCCTACGAGCAGTACTTC. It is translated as CASKLAGGSYEQYF.

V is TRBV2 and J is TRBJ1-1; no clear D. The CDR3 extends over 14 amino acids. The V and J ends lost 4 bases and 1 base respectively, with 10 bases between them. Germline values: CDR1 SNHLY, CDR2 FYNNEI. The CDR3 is CASSAEGTNTEAFF. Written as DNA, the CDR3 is TGTGCCAGCAGTGCCGAGGGCACGAACACTGAAGCTTTCTTT.

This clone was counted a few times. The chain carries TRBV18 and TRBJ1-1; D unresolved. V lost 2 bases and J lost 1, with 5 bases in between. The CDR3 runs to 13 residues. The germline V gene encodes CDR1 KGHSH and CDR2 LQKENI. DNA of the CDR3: TGTGCCAGCTCACCAAGACAGAACACTGAAGCTTTCTTT. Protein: CASSPRQNTEAFF.

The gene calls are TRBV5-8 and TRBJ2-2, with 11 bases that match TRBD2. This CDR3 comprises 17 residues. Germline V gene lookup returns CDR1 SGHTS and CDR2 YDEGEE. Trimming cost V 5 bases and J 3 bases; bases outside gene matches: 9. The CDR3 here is CASSPLLLAGDTGELFF. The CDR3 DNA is TGTGCCAGCAGTCCCCTTTTACTAGCGGGAGACACCGGGGAGCTGTTTTTT.

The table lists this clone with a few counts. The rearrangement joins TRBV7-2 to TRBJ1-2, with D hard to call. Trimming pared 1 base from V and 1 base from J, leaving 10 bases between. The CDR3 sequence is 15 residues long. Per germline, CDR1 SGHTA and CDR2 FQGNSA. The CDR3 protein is CASSLDSLNNYGYTF. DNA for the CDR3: TGTGCCAGCAGCTTAGACAGCCTAAATAACTATGGCTACACCTTC.

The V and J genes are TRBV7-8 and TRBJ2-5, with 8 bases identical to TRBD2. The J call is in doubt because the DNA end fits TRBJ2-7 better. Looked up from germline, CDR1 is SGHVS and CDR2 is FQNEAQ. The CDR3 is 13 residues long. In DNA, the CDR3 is TGTGCCAGCAGGTCAGCGGGGGCCTACGAGCAGTACTTC. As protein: CASRSAGAYEQYF.

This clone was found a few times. The CDR3 DNA sequence: TGTGCCATCAGTGAGTCTGGCCAGGGCCGCGGCTACACCTTC. Amino acid sequence: CAISESGQGRGYTF. The V call is TRBV10-3, the J call TRBJ1-2; tentative D call: TRBD1 (5 bases). There are 14 residues in the CDR3. Trimming left V 0 bases short and J 8 bases short, with 13 bases between. The germline V gene encodes CDR1 ENHRY and CDR2 SYGVKD.

In DNA form, the CDR3 reads TGTGCCAGCAGCTCTAGTTCTTCCGGGGACGGAGGGGACACAGATACGCAGTATTTT. Residues: CASSSSSSGDGGDTDTQYF. V gene TRBV7-8 combines with J gene TRBJ2-3; D perhaps matches TRBD2 (6 bases). V lost 4 bases and J lost 2, with 25 bases in between. Germline CDR1 reads SGHVS; CDR2 reads FQNEAQ. The CDR3 contains 19 residues. The complete variable domain, with remaining parts taken from reference TRBV7-8 and TRBJ2-3, reads GAGVSQSPRYKVAKRGQDVALRCDPISGHVSLFWYQQALGQGPEFLTYFQNEAQLDKSGLPSDRFFAERPEGSVSTLKIQRTQQEDSAVYLCASSSSSSGDGGDTDTQYFGPGTRLTVL.

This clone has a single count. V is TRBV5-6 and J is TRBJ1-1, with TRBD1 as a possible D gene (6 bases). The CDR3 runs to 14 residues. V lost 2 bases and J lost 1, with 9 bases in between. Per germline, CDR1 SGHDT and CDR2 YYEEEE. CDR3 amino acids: CASSLRTANTEAFF. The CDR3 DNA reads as TGTGCCAGCAGCTTAAGGACAGCGAACACTGAAGCTTTCTTT.

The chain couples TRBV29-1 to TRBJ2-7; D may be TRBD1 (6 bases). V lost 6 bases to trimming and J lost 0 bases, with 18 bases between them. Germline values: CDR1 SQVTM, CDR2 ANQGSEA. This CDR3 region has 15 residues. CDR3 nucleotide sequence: TGCAGCGTCGCCCGCCCGGGACACGGCTCCTACGAGCAGTACTTC. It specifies CSVARPGHGSYEQYF.

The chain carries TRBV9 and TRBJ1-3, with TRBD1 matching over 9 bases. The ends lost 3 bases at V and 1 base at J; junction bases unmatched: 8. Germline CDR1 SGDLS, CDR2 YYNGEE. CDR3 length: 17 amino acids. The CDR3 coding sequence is TGTGCCAGCAGCGCCCAGGACAGGGGACATTCTGGAAACACCATATATTTT. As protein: CASSAQDRGHSGNTIYF.

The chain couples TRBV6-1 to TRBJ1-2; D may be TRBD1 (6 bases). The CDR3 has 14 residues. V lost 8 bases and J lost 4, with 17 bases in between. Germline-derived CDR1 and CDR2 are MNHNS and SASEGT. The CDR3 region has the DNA TGTGCCAGCCTATCCCACAGGGATGGCTATGGCTACACCTTC. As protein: CASLSHRDGYGYTF.

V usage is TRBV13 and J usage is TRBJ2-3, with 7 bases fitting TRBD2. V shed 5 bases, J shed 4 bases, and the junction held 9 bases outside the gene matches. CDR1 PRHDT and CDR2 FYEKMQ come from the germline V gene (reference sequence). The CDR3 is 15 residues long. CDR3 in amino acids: CASSPRLANSDTQYF. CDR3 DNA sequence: TGTGCCAGCAGCCCCCGACTAGCAAACTCAGATACGCAGTATTTT.

The CDR3 here is CASSRRGGSGKTQYF. CDR3 bases: TGTGCCAGCAGTCGCCGAGGGGGAAGTGGGAAGACCCAGTACTTC. This sequence joins TRBV6-5 and TRBJ2-5, with TRBD1 as a possible D gene (6 bases). The V gene's germline CDR1 is MNHEY and CDR2 SVGAGI. V shed 5 bases and J shed 6 bases, with 19 bases lying between them. This CDR3 has 15 residues.

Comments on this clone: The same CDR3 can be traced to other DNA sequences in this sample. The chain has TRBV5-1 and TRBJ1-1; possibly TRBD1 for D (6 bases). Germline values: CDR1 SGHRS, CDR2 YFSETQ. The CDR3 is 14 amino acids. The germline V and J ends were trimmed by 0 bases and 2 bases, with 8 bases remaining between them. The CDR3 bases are TGCGCCAGCAGCTTGGGGACAGTCAACACTGAAGCTTTCTTT. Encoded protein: CASSLGTVNTEAFF.